Sequencing of this TCR beta chain was carried out in a study of shared clonotypes between healthy human individuals. Study as a whole: CD4 naive cells filled three plates per donor, CD4 memory three, CD8 naive two and CD8 memory one. Findings and limits, study-wide: Shared clonotypes: approximately 4.5% naive CD4, under 4% naive CD8, about 2.4% memory CD4, 0.4% to 0.5% memory CD8.

As for this clone: Its antigen is currently unknown.

Using immunoSEQ multiplex PCR, the repertoire was profiled, and TCRdb retains in-frame clones only, with some absent. The sample lists just over 2,000,000 clones; about 95% were seen once. CD45RO-negative CD8 cells positively selected for CCR7 made up the naive population, which excluded terminally differentiated effector memory CD45RA+ cells. Germline loops: CDR1 MGHRA, CDR2 YSYEKL. This CDR3 is 14 amino acids long. The V gene lost 4 bases and the J gene lost 3 bases, with 10 bases spanning the gap. Sequences were obtained from naive CD8+ T cells sorted from blood. The TCR originated in a man aged 18 to 30 in good health. The chain employs TRBV4-1 and TRBJ2-1; D unresolved. The CDR3 spells CASSPAVIYNEQFF. In DNA form, the CDR3 reads TGCGCCAGCAGCCCCGCGGTAATCTACAATGAGCAGTTCTTC.